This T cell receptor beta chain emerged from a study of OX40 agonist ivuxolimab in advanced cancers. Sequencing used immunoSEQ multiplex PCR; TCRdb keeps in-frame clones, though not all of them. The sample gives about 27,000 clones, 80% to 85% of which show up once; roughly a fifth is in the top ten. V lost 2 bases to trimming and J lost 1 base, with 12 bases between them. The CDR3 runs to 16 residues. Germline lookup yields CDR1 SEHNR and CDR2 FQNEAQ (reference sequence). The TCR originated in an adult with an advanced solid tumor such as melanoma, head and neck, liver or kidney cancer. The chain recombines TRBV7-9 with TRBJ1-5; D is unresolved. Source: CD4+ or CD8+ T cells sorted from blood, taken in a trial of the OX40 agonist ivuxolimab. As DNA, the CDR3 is TGTGCCAGCAGCTTAAGTATGGGTGGCAGCAATCAGCCCCAGCATTTT. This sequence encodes CASSLSMGGSNQPQHF. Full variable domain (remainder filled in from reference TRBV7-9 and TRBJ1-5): DTGVSQNPRHKITKRGQNVTFRCDPISEHNRLYWYRQTLGQGPEFLTYFQNEAQLEKSRLLSDRFSAERPKGSFSTLEIQRTEQGDSAMYLCASSLSMGGSNQPQHFGDGTRLSIL.